Below are 13 T cell receptor beta chains sequenced from a single sample in a study of cytomegalovirus exposure and HLA in healthy donors (dated by TCRdb to about 2017). The library was made by the immunoSEQ multiplex PCR assay. A mixture of 60 forward primers for TCR Vbeta segments and 13 reverse primers for TCR Jbeta segments was used in the multiplex PCR. Imported from immuneACCESS, the table was reduced by TCRdb to in-frame sequences with V and J called. These copies leave out some clones; in studies compared against another copy, an unresolved V gene accounts for under half, and the cause of the remainder is not known. Across this sample there are 150,000 to 250,000 clones, with around 78% seen only once. The ten largest clones capture about 2.1% of the sample. The sequenced sample consisted of PBMCs. All receptors come from a man between 25 and 39 years old in good health and CMV-seronegative.

The rearrangement links TRBV18 to TRBJ2-1; D uncertain. Trimming took 1 base from V and 2 from J, leaving 9 bases between them. The CDR3 runs 15 residues. Germline V CDR1 and CDR2: KGHSH, LQKENI. The CDR3 loop is CASSPLSSAYNEQFF. For the CDR3, the DNA is TGTGCCAGCTCACCACTTAGCTCAGCCTACAATGAGCAGTTCTTC.

This chain links TRBV5-1 with TRBJ2-3; TRBD2 matches 9 bases. This CDR3 spans 20 amino acids. CDR1 SGHRS and CDR2 YFSETQ come from the germline V gene. Trimming removed 0 bases from V and 2 bases from J; junction bases left unmatched: 16. CDR3 protein: CASSLDPGVRAGGHTDTQYF. CDR3 in DNA: TGCGCCAGCAGCTTGGATCCAGGGGTGAGGGCGGGAGGGCACACAGATACGCAGTATTTT.

Details on this clone: The sample carries other DNA sequences with the same CDR3. This chain joins TRBV5-5 and TRBJ1-5; TRBD1 is a possible D gene (5 bases). The CDR3 runs to 16 residues. CDR1 and CDR2 from the germline V gene are SGHKS and YYEKEE (reference sequence). The ends were cut back, 1 base at V and 0 bases at J, with 11 bases in the middle. This chain's CDR3 is CASSLTGGDSNQPQHF. DNA for the CDR3: TGTGCCAGCAGCTTGACTGGGGGGGATAGCAATCAGCCCCAGCATTTT.

The rearrangement uses TRBV5-1 and TRBJ1-3, with D perhaps TRBD1 (6 bases). Germline loops: CDR1 SGHRS, CDR2 YFSETQ. The CDR3 has 15 amino acids. Trimming shortened V by 10 bases and J by 3 bases, and 20 bases separated the two germline ends. The CDR3 DNA reads TGCGCCGTGACTGGGGAGGGGGACTGTGGAAACACCATATATTTT. Amino acid sequence: CAVTGEGDCGNTIYF.

The rearrangement joins TRBV5-1 to TRBJ2-5; 7 bases map to TRBD1. The V segment lost 0 bases and the J segment 4 bases; nucleotides outside the gene matches: 6. Germline CDR1 is SGHRS and CDR2 is YFSETQ. The CDR3 loop spans 15 amino acids. The CDR3 reads CASSLARQGGETQYF. CDR3 nucleotide sequence: TGCGCCAGCAGCTTGGCGCGACAGGGTGGAGAGACCCAGTACTTC.

The V call is TRBV5-4, the J call TRBJ2-1; D uncertain. The CDR3 is 12 amino acids. Germline CDR1 SGHNT, CDR2 YYREEE (reference sequence). V dropped 0 bases and J dropped 5 bases, with 3 bases sitting between them. In DNA form, the CDR3 reads TGTGCCAGCAGCTTGGGTAACAATGAGCAGTTCTTC. It translates to CASSLGNNEQFF.

The V call is TRBV19, the J call TRBJ2-7; perhaps TRBD1 as D (5 bases). CDR1 is LNHDA and CDR2 is SQIVND in the germline V gene (reference sequence). This CDR3 has 15 residues. V was cut by 0 bases and J by 0 bases, with 9 bases left in between. The CDR3 DNA is TGTGCCAGTAGTATAGAAGCAGGGATCTCCTACGAGCAGTACTTC. Translating gives CASSIEAGISYEQYF. Variable domain in full (rest from reference TRBV19 and TRBJ2-7): DGGITQSPKYLFRKEGQNVTLSCEQNLNHDAMYWYRQDPGQGLRLIYYSQIVNDFQKGDIAEGYSVSREKKESFPLTVTSAQKNPTAFYLCASSIEAGISYEQYFGPGTRLTVT.

This chain connects TRBV4-1 to TRBJ2-4; D might be TRBD2 (6 bases). CDR3 length equals 18 residues. Germline V gene sequence: CDR1 MGHRA, CDR2 YSYEKL. The V end lost 3 bases, the J end lost 2 bases, and 20 bases lay between the germline ends. CDR3 sequence reads: CASSHSSLRGSTKNIQYF. The CDR3 DNA sequence: TGCGCCAGCAGCCACTCAAGTCTCCGGGGGTCGACCAAAAACATTCAGTACTTC.

The chain couples TRBV11-2 to TRBJ2-3; a weak D match, TRBD2 (5 bases). This CDR3 is 15 amino acids long. The V end was cut by 5 bases, the J end by 4 bases, with 16 bases between. Germline V CDR1 and CDR2: SGHAT, FQNNGV. The CDR3 region is CASSPRGFSPDTQYF. The CDR3 DNA reads TGTGCCAGCAGCCCCCGAGGGTTTTCCCCAGATACGCAGTATTTT.

V and J are TRBV27 and TRBJ2-7, with 7 bases lining up with TRBD1. Trimming at V came to 2 bases and at J to 2 bases, leaving 6 bases not matched to a gene. There are 15 residues in the CDR3. CDR1 and CDR2 (germline): MNHEY, SMNVEV (reference sequence). The CDR3 DNA follows: TGTGCCAGCAGTTTAGTGACAGGGTCAGCCTACGAGCAGTACTTC. Translating it yields CASSLVTGSAYEQYF.

The chain has TRBV10-1 and TRBJ2-1; 7 bases agree with TRBD1. This CDR3 comprises 19 residues. Germline values: CDR1 WNHNN, CDR2 SYGVQD (reference sequence). With 0 bases clipped from V and 7 bases from J, the junction kept 18 bases outside the gene matches. The CDR3 DNA sequence: TGCGCCAGCAGTGAGTCGCAGGTTACAGGGGTACTAGGTCTTAATGAGCAGTTCTTC. Residues: CASSESQVTGVLGLNEQFF.

This chain uses TRBV7-9 with TRBJ1-2; D may be TRBD1 (5 bases). Germline V gene lookup returns CDR1 SEHNR and CDR2 FQNEAQ (reference sequence). The length of the CDR3 is 11 residues. V was trimmed by 4 bases and J by 9 bases, leaving 9 bases between them. CDR3 in DNA: TGTGCCAGCAGCTACAGGAGTAGCTACACCTTC. Translated, it gives CASSYRSSYTF.

The rearrangement uses TRBV18 and TRBJ1-1, with D tentatively TRBD1 (6 bases). The CDR3 length is 14 residues. Deletions cut 3 bases from V and 7 bases from J, with 15 bases between. Germline loops: CDR1 KGHSH, CDR2 LQKENI. The CDR3 nucleotides read TGTGCCAGCTCACCTCCGGGACACGACCTTGAAGCTTTCTTT. Translated, it gives CASSPPGHDLEAFF.